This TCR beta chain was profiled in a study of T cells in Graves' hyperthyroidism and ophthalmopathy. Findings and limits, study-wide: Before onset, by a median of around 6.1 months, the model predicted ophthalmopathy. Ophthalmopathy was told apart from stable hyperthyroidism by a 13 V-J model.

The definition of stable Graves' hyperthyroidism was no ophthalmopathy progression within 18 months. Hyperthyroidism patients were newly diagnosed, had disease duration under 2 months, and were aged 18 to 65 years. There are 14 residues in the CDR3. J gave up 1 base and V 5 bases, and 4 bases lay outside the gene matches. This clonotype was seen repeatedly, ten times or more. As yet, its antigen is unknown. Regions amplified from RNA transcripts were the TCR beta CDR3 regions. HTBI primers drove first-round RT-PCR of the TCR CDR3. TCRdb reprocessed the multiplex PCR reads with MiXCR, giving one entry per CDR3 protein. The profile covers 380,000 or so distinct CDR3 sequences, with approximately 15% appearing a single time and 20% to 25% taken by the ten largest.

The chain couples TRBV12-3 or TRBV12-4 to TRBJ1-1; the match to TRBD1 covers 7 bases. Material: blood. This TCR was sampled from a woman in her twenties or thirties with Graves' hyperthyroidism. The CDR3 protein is CASSLGQQNTEAFF. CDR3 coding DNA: TGTGCCAGCAGTCTGGGACAGCAGAACACTGAAGCTTTCTTT.